The subject of this entry is one T cell receptor (beta chain). CDR3 size: 13 residues. Germline loops: CDR1 SGHVS, CDR2 FNYEAQ. V was clipped by 3 bases and J by 6 bases, with 11 bases between them. These data originate in a study of T cell changes during pregnancy in multiple sclerosis. Using immunoSEQ multiplex PCR, the repertoire was profiled, and TCRdb retains in-frame clones only, with some absent. Of about 80,000 clones in the sample, 90% to 95% were seen once. The receptor's source is a female donor with multiple sclerosis, enrolled in a pregnancy study. The source material was peripheral blood, sampled before pregnancy. This sequence joins TRBV7-6 and TRBJ1-2; a weak D match, TRBD1 (5 bases). The CDR3 bases are TGTGCCAGCAGCTTCCCGGGGGAGGATGGCTACACCTTC. Translating gives CASSFPGEDGYTF.